This TCR beta chain was captured by sequencing in a study of molecular identifiers for immune sequencing clone quantification. Notes on the study in general: Clone sizes that are highly expanded could be underestimated when identical TCR molecules share a barcode. Clones of above 20 RNA copies carried over 97% of effector molecules; in naive cells they carried under 1%. Reportedly, one cell's Jurkat TCR RNA was detected within 1,200,000 naive CD8 cells.

In this sample, this clonotype is medium-sized. Its antigen is currently unknown. When naive CD8 T cells were sorted, they were gated as CD8+CD4-CCR7+CD45RA+. TCRdb fed the PCR reads into MiXCR, producing one record per CDR3 protein. The sample lists under 11,000 distinct CDR3 sequences; 20% to 25% were seen once. Per germline, CDR1 SEHNR and CDR2 FQNEAQ (reference sequence). Trimming cost V 5 bases and J 0 bases, with 15 bases left between them. The CDR3 runs to 16 residues. The rearrangement links TRBV7-9 to TRBJ2-3; D remains unclear. Material for sequencing was naive CD8+ T cells from blood, with Jurkat cell RNA spiked in. The subset: FACS-sorted CD8+CD4-CCR7+CD45RA+ naive T cells. This receptor was identified in a human donor in good health. Some libraries in this study had Jurkat cell RNA spiked in. The CDR3 sequence is CASSPTRLQSTDTQYF. In nucleotides, the CDR3 is TGTGCCAGCAGCCCCACCAGGTTACAGAGCACAGATACGCAGTATTTT.